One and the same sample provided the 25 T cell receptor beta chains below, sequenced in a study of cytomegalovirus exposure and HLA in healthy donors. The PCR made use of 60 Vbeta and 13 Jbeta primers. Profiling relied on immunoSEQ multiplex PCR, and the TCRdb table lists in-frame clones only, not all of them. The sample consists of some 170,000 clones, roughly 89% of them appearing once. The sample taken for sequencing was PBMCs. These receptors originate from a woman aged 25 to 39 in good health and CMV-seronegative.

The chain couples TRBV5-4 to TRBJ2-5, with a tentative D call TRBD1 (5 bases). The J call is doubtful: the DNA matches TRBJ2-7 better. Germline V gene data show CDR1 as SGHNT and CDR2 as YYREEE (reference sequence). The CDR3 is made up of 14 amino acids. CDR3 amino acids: CASSLGAGSYEQYF. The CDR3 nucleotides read TGTGCCAGCAGCTTGGGCGCAGGGTCCTACGAGCAGTACTTC.

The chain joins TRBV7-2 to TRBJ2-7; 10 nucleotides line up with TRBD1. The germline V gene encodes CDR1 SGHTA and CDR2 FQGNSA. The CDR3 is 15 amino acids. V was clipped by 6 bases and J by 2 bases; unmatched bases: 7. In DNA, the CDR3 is TGTGCCAGCAGAACGAGCGGGACAGGGGCCTACGAGCAGTACTTC. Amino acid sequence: CASRTSGTGAYEQYF.

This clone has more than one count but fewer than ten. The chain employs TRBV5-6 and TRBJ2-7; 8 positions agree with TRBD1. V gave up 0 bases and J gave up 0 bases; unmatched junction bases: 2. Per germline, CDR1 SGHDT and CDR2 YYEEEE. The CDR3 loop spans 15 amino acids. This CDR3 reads CASSLGDRSSYEQYF. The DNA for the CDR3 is TGTGCCAGCAGCTTGGGGGACAGGAGCTCCTACGAGCAGTACTTC.

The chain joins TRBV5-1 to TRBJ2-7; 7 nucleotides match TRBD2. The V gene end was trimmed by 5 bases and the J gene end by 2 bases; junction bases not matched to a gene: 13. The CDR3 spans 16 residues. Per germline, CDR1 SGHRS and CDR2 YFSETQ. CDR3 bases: TGCGCCAGCAGTCTAAAGGGGCGGGGAGGGACCTACGAGCAGTACTTC. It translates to CASSLKGRGGTYEQYF.

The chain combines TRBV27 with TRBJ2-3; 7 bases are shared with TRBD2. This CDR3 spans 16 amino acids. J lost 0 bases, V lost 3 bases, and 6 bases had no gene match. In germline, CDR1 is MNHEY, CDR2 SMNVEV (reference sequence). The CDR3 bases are TGTGCCAGCAGTTTGGCGGCGGGGGTTAGCACAGATACGCAGTATTTT. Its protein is CASSLAAGVSTDTQYF.

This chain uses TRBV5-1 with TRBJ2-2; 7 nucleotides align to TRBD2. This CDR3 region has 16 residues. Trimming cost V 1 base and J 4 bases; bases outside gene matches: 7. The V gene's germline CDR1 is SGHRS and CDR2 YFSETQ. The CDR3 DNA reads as TGCGCCAGCAGCTTGTGGTCTAGCGGCCCCACCGGGGAGCTGTTTTTT. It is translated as CASSLWSSGPTGELFF.

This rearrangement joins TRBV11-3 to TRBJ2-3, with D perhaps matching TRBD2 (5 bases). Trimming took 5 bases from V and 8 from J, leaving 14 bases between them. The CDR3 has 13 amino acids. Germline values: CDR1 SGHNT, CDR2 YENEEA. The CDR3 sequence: CASSRSAETTQYF. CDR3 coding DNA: TGTGCCAGCAGCCGATCAGCGGAGACTACGCAGTATTTT.

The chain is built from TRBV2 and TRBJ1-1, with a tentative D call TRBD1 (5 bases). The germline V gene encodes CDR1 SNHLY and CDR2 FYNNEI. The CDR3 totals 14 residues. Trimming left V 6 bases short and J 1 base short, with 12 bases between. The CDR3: CASSVGQGNTEAFF. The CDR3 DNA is TGTGCCAGCAGCGTAGGGCAGGGGAACACTGAAGCTTTCTTT. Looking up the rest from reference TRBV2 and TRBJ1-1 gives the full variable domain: EPEVTQTPSHQVTQMGQEVILRCVPISNHLYFYWYRQILGQKVEFLVSFYNNEISEKSEIFDDQFSVERPDGSNFTLKIRSTKLEDSAMYFCASSVGQGNTEAFFGQGTRLTVV.

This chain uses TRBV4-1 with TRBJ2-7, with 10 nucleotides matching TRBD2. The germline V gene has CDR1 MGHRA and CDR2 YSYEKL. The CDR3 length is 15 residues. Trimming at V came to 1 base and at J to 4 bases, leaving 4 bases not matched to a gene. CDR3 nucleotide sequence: TGCGCCAGCAGCCAAGTGGGGACTAGCGCGTACGAGCAGTACTTC. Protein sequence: CASSQVGTSAYEQYF.

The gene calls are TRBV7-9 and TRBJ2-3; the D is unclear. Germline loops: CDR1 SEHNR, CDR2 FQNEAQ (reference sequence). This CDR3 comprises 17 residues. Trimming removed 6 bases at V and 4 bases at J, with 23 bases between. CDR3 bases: TGTGCCAGCAGGATGACCGGAACTAAGCGTCTCGCAGATACGCAGTATTTT. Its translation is CASRMTGTKRLADTQYF.

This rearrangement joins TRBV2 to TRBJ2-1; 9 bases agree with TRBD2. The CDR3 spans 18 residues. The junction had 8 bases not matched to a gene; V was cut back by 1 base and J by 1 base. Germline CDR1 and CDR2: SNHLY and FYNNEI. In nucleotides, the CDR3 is TGTGCCAGCAGTGAAGAACGGTCTAGCGGGAAGTCCTACAATGAGCAGTTCTTC. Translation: CASSEERSSGKSYNEQFF.

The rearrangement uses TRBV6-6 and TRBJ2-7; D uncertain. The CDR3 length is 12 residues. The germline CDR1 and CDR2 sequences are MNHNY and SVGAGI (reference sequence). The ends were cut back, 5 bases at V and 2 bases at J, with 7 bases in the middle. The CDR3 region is CASSDNPYEQYF. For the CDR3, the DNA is TGTGCCAGCAGTGACAACCCCTACGAGCAGTACTTC.

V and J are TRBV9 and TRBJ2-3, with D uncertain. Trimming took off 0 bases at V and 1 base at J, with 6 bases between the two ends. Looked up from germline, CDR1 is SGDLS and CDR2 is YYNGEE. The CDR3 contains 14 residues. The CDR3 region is CASSVGLRTDTQYF. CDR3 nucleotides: TGTGCCAGCAGCGTAGGTCTCCGCACAGATACGCAGTATTTT.

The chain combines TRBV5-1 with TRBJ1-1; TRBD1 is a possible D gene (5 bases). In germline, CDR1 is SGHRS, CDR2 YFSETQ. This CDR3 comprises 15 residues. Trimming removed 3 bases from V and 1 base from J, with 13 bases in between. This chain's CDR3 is CASSSTSGQNTEAFF. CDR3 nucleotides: TGCGCCAGCAGCTCTACCTCCGGACAGAACACTGAAGCTTTCTTT.

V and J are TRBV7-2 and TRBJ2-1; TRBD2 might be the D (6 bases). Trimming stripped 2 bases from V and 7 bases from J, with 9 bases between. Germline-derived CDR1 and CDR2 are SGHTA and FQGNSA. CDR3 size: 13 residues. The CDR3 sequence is CASSLREINEQFF. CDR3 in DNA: TGTGCCAGCAGCTTACGGGAGATTAATGAGCAGTTCTTC.

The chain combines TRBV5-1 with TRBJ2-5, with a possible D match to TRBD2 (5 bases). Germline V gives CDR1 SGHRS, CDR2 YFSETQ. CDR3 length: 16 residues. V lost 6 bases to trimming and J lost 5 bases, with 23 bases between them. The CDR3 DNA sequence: TGCGCCAGCACCCTTGGCGCCGGCCCGGAGGTCGAGACCCAGTACTTC. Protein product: CASTLGAGPEVETQYF. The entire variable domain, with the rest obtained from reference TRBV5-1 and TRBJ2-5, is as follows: KAGVTQTPRYLIKTRGQQVTLSCSPISGHRSVSWYQQTPGQGLQFLFEYFSETQRNKGNFPGRFSGRQFSNSRSEMNVSTLELGDSALYLCASTLGAGPEVETQYFGPGTRLLVL.

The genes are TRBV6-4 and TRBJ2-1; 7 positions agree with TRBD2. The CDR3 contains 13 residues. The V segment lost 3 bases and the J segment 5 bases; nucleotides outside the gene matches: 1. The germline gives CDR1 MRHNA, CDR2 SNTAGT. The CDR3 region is CASSEGTNNEQFF. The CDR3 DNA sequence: TGTGCCAGCAGTGAAGGGACTAACAATGAGCAGTTCTTC.

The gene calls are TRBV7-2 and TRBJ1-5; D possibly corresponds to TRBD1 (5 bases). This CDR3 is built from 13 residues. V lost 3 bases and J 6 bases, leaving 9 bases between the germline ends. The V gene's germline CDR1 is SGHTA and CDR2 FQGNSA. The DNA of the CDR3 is TGTGCCAGCAGCTTCACCGGGGGTCAGCCCCAGCATTTT. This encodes CASSFTGGQPQHF.

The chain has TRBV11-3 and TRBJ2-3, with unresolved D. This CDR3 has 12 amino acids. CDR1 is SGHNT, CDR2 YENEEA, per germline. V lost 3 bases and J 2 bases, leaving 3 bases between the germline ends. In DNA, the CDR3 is TGTGCCAGCAGCTTTAACACAGATACGCAGTATTTT. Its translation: CASSFNTDTQYF.

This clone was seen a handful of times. CDR3 sequence: CASRNLGLQNTEAFF. CDR3 sequence (DNA): TGTGCCAGTCGCAACTTGGGACTCCAGAACACTGAAGCTTTCTTT. The chain couples TRBV19 to TRBJ1-1, with a weak D call TRBD1 (5 bases). The V gene's germline CDR1 is LNHDA and CDR2 SQIVND (reference sequence). This CDR3 has 15 residues. The ends were cut back, 8 bases at V and 1 base at J, with 17 bases in the middle.

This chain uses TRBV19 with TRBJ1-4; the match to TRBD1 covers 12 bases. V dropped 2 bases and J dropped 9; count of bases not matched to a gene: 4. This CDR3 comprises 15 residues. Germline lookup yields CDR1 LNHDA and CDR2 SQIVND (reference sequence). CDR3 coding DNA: TGTGCCAGTAGTATAACCGGGACAGGGGGCCAAAAACTGTTTTTT. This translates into CASSITGTGGQKLFF. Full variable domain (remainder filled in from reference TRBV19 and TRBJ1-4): DGGITQSPKYLFRKEGQNVTLSCEQNLNHDAMYWYRQDPGQGLRLIYYSQIVNDFQKGDIAEGYSVSREKKESFPLTVTSAQKNPTAFYLCASSITGTGGQKLFFGSGTQLSVL.

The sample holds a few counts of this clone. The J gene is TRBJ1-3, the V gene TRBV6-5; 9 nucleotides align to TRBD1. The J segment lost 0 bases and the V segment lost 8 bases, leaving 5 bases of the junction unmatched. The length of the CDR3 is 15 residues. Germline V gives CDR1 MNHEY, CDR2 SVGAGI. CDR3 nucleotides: TGTGCCAGCGGTCGGGACAGGGCCTCTGGAAACACCATATATTTT. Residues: CASGRDRASGNTIYF.

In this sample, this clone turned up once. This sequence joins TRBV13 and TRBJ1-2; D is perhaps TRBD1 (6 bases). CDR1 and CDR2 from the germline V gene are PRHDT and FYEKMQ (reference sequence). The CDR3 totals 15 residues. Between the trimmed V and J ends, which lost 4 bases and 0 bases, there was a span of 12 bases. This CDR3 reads CASSSSGGPNYGYTF. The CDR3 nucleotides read TGTGCCAGCAGCTCCTCGGGGGGGCCTAACTATGGCTACACCTTC. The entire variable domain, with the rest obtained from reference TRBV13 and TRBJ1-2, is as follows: AAGVIQSPRHLIKEKRETATLKCYPIPRHDTVYWYQQGPGQDPQFLISFYEKMQSDKGSIPDRFSAQQFSDYHSELNMSSLELGDSALYFCASSSSGGPNYGYTFGSGTRLTVV.

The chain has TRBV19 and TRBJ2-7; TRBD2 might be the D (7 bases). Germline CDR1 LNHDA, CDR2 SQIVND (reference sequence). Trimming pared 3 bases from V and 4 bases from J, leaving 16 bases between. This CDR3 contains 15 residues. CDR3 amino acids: CASSMIGGRGYEQYF. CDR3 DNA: TGTGCCAGTAGTATGATCGGGGGGCGCGGGTACGAGCAGTACTTC.

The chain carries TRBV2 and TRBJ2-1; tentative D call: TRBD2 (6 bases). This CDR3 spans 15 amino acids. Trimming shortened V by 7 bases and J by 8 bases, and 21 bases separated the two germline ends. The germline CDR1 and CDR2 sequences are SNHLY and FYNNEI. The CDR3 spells CASKQTELASDEQFF. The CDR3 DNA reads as TGTGCCAGCAAGCAAACCGAACTAGCTAGCGATGAGCAGTTCTTC.